This T cell receptor (beta chain) was recovered during a study of blood T cell repertoires in COVID-19. Across the whole study: From the United States, Italy and Spain came samples of acute and convalescent COVID-19. Sample material is recorded as cDNA or gDNA derived from T cells, B-cell-depleted T cells, or PBMCs.

As originally analysed: Estimation of nucleated cell counts was performed using reference gene primer amplification. The assay was immunoSEQ multiplex PCR, and TCRdb's table has in-frame clones only and misses some. The D gene and trimming were derived from the DNA, and the V and J assignments and clone size from that table. Of 350,000 or so clones in the sample, about 87% are singletons; the top ten hold around 9.3%. Details on this clone: Its ends do not fully match the called genes, so a read error is possible.

Sequenced: peripheral blood. The TCR was taken from a woman between 25 and 40 years old with COVID-19, enrolled during active disease.

This CDR3 is CASSARGVGGLTVTQYF. The CDR3 region has the DNA TGTGCCAGCAGCGCCCGCGGGGTGGGGGGGCTCACAGTTACGCAGTATTTT. The genes are TRBV9 and TRBJ2-3, with a tentative D call TRBD2 (7 bases). The CDR3 is made up of 17 amino acids. CDR1 and CDR2 from the germline V gene are SGDLS and YYNGEE. Based on the CDR3 plus reference TRBV9 and TRBJ2-3, the full variable domain is DSGVTQTPKHLITATGQRVTLRCSPRSGDLSVYWYQQSLDQGLQFLIQYYNGEERAKGNILERFSAQQFPDLHSELNLSSLELGDSALYFCASSARGVGGLTVTQYFGPGTRLTVL.